This T cell receptor beta chain derives from a study of T cell repertoires in cytomegalovirus infection. For the study at large: Public TCR beta signatures indicated both CMV infection and matching HLA type. The study, taken as a whole, reports: Cumulative public TCR beta family frequency identified carriers of CMV plus the relevant HLA. HLA-C-restricted CMV clonotypes gave the most frequent clonotype in two of eight donors.

This CDR3 is built from 14 residues. V lost 3 bases and J lost 9; bases outside the gene matches: 7. As for this clonotype: Its specificity is unknown.

Via MiXCR, TCRdb re-called the reads, giving one row per CDR3 protein. The sample carries hundreds of thousands of distinct CDR3 sequences, about 24% recorded once. Input material: CD8+ T cells from PBMCs. V gene TRBV12-3 or TRBV12-4 combines with J gene TRBJ2-1; TRBD1 matches at 8 bases. This TCR came from a human donor in good health (CMV status not recorded). Some clones in this sample may be carry-over from other donors' samples. The CDR3 nucleotides are TGTGCCAGCAGTTTTCGGACAGGGTCGGGTGAGCAGTTCTTC. Translation gives CASSFRTGSGEQFF.